Presented here are 26 T cell receptor beta chains from one specimen sequenced in a study of cytomegalovirus exposure and HLA in healthy donors. PCR was performed using 60 Vbeta and 13 Jbeta primers. Produced via immunoSEQ multiplex PCR; TCRdb's table is partial and in-frame only. Its table lists under 200,000 clones. Sequencing was done on a sample of PBMCs. The receptors derive from a woman under 30 in good health and CMV-seropositive.

The rearrangement uses TRBV5-6 and TRBJ1-4; no firm D call. Trimming took 0 bases from V and 8 from J, leaving 11 bases between them. The CDR3 spans 14 residues. The germline gives CDR1 SGHDT, CDR2 YYEEEE. The CDR3 is CASSLEAASEKLFF. The CDR3 nucleotides are TGTGCCAGCAGCTTGGAGGCGGCGAGCGAAAAACTGTTTTTT.

The chain is built from TRBV28 and TRBJ2-5; 14 bases fit TRBD2. CDR1 and CDR2 (germline): MDHEN, SYDVKM. V trimming: 2 bases; J trimming: 4 bases; junction bases outside the gene matches: 0. The CDR3 length is 15 residues. The CDR3 protein is CASSLGTSGGETQYF. In DNA form, the CDR3 reads TGTGCCAGCAGTTTAGGGACTAGCGGGGGAGAGACCCAGTACTTC.

This chain connects TRBV4-3 to TRBJ1-2; 8 positions agree with TRBD1. The CDR3 contains 15 residues. Trimming took 4 bases from V and 4 from J; bases not matched to a gene: 8. Germline V gene lookup returns CDR1 LGHNA and CDR2 YSLEER. As DNA, the CDR3 is TGCGCCAGCAGCCGCGGGCTTGACAGGGGCTATGGCTACACCTTC. Translation gives CASSRGLDRGYGYTF.

This sequence joins TRBV10-2 and TRBJ2-6, with D maybe TRBD1 (6 bases). Trimming shortened V by 3 bases and J by 4 bases, and 10 bases separated the two germline ends. Germline V lookup: CDR1 WSHSY, CDR2 SAAADI. The CDR3 has 15 residues. In DNA, the CDR3 is TGCGCCAGCAGTGATACAGGGACCGGGGCCAACGTCCTGACTTTC. Translating gives CASSDTGTGANVLTF.

The chain is built from TRBV4-1 and TRBJ2-3; 8 positions agree with TRBD1. The J segment lost 4 bases and the V segment lost 3 bases, leaving 9 bases of the junction unmatched. CDR1 and CDR2 from the germline V gene are MGHRA and YSYEKL. The CDR3 is 16 residues long. CDR3 sequence: CASSHPGGRDADTQYF. The CDR3 region has the DNA TGCGCCAGCAGCCATCCAGGGGGCAGGGACGCAGATACGCAGTATTTT.

The chain links TRBV7-9 to TRBJ1-2; D remains unclear. CDR1 and CDR2 (germline): SEHNR, FQNEAQ (reference sequence). This CDR3 region has 14 residues. The germline V and J ends were trimmed by 0 bases and 3 bases, with 8 bases remaining between them. CDR3 DNA sequence: TGTGCCAGCAGCTTAGCGTGGCAGGACTATGGCTACACCTTC. This sequence encodes CASSLAWQDYGYTF.

The rearrangement links TRBV5-1 to TRBJ2-1; 7 bases match TRBD1. V lost 4 bases to trimming and J lost 9 bases; unmatched junction nucleotides: 7. The CDR3 loop spans 13 amino acids. Per the germline V gene, CDR1 is SGHRS and CDR2 is YFSETQ. The CDR3 coding sequence is TGCGCCAGCAGCCCCCCCAGGGGGAGTGAGCAGTTCTTC. Translated, it gives CASSPPRGSEQFF.

In regard to this clone: The same CDR3 also results from other DNA sequences found in this sample. The chain has TRBV7-8 and TRBJ2-1, with D unclear. This CDR3 spans 17 amino acids. The germline V gene encodes CDR1 SGHVS and CDR2 FQNEAQ. V shed 5 bases and J shed 2 bases, with 19 bases lying between them. The CDR3 sequence: CASSVLSVGRTYNEQFF. The CDR3 coding sequence is TGTGCCAGCAGCGTCTTGAGCGTAGGAAGAACCTACAATGAGCAGTTCTTC.

This chain joins TRBV2 and TRBJ2-3; 13 bases align to TRBD2. V gave up 7 bases and J gave up 5 bases; unmatched junction bases: 9. Germline CDR1 SNHLY, CDR2 FYNNEI. This CDR3 region has 16 residues. CDR3 in amino acids: CASTRLAGGPGDTQYF. The CDR3 DNA follows: TGTGCCAGCACCCGACTAGCGGGAGGTCCGGGAGATACGCAGTATTTT.

The chain recombines TRBV5-1 with TRBJ2-7, with TRBD2 identical over 8 bases. The CDR3 is 18 amino acids. J gave up 3 bases and V 1 base, and 15 bases lay outside the gene matches. CDR1 and CDR2 (germline): SGHRS, YFSETQ. The CDR3 loop reads CASSLSRASGYSHYEQYF. In nucleotides, the CDR3 is TGCGCCAGCAGCTTGAGTAGGGCTAGCGGGTATAGCCACTACGAGCAGTACTTC. The full variable domain, its missing parts supplied by reference TRBV5-1 and TRBJ2-7, is KAGVTQTPRYLIKTRGQQVTLSCSPISGHRSVSWYQQTPGQGLQFLFEYFSETQRNKGNFPGRFSGRQFSNSRSEMNVSTLELGDSALYLCASSLSRASGYSHYEQYFGPGTRLTVT.

This rearrangement joins TRBV4-3 to TRBJ1-5; 11 nucleotides line up with TRBD1. CDR3 size: 19 residues. Unmatched junction bases numbered 8, after V lost 0 bases and J lost 1 base. CDR1 and CDR2 (germline): LGHNA, YSLEER. The CDR3 reads CASSQEVLGQGGSNQPQHF. The DNA of the CDR3 is TGCGCCAGCAGCCAAGAAGTATTGGGACAGGGGGGAAGCAATCAGCCCCAGCATTTT.

The gene calls are TRBV29-1 and TRBJ1-3; unclear D gene. V was cut by 4 bases and J by 2 bases, with 9 bases left in between. CDR3 length: 13 residues. Germline assignment: CDR1 SQVTM and CDR2 ANQGSEA. The CDR3 here is CSVVIGAGNTIYF. For the CDR3, the DNA is TGCAGCGTTGTAATAGGAGCTGGAAACACCATATATTTT.

The chain joins TRBV25-1 to TRBJ1-2; the D is unclear. Germline CDR1 and CDR2: MGHDK and SYGVNS. Trimming cost V 3 bases and J 7 bases, with 18 bases left between them. The CDR3 consists of 15 residues. CDR3 sequence (DNA): TGTGCCAGCAGTGATCTTGGCTCCTCTTCGTTTGGCTACACCTTC. Amino acid sequence: CASSDLGSSSFGYTF.

The rearrangement uses TRBV5-1 and TRBJ1-1; unclear D gene. V was pared by 0 bases and J by 6 bases, with 9 bases between. This CDR3 is 13 amino acids long. Germline V gives CDR1 SGHRS, CDR2 YFSETQ. The CDR3 coding sequence is TGCGCCAGCAGCTTGGATCGTTCAGCTGAAGCTTTCTTT. Its protein product is CASSLDRSAEAFF.

The chain recombines TRBV4-1 with TRBJ2-5; D perhaps matches TRBD1 (8 bases). The J call is in doubt because the DNA end fits TRBJ2-7 better. Germline CDR1 MGHRA, CDR2 YSYEKL. The CDR3 has 16 residues. CDR3 coding DNA: TGCGCCAGCAGCCAATTATCAGGACAGGGAGGGTACGAGCAGTACTTC. Translation gives CASSQLSGQGGYEQYF.

This chain connects TRBV6-1 to TRBJ1-1; D is unresolved. CDR3 size: 14 residues. V was clipped by 4 bases and J by 1 base, with 10 bases between them. The V gene's germline CDR1 is MNHNS and CDR2 SASEGT. The chain's CDR3 is CASSVTNRNTEAFF. CDR3 DNA: TGTGCCAGCAGTGTGACAAATAGGAACACTGAAGCTTTCTTT.

The chain joins TRBV9 to TRBJ2-3; D unclear. V lost 0 bases and J 6 bases, leaving 11 bases between the germline ends. The length of the CDR3 is 14 residues. Germline CDR1 is SGDLS and CDR2 is YYNGEE. CDR3 loop: CASSVVASVDTQYF. The CDR3 coding sequence is TGTGCCAGCAGCGTAGTCGCTTCGGTGGATACGCAGTATTTT.

This CDR3 is CASSMGDRGLNEKLFF. CDR3 nucleotides: TGTGCCAGCAGCATGGGGGACAGGGGGCTAAATGAAAAACTGTTTTTT. The chain combines TRBV7-9 with TRBJ1-4; 12 nucleotides agree with TRBD1. CDR1 is SEHNR and CDR2 is FQNEAQ in the germline V gene (reference sequence). With 5 bases clipped from V and 5 bases from J, the junction kept 6 bases outside the gene matches. CDR3 length: 16 residues.

The chain couples TRBV6-6 to TRBJ2-3; unclear D gene. The CDR3 has 14 residues. Germline V lookup: CDR1 MNHNY, CDR2 SVGAGI (reference sequence). Trimming left V 2 bases short and J 6 bases short, with 12 bases between. CDR3 sequence: CASSYTRGVDTQYF. CDR3 DNA: TGTGCCAGCAGTTACACCCGAGGAGTTGATACGCAGTATTTT.

The V gene is TRBV9, the J gene TRBJ2-5, with TRBD1 matching 7 bases. Germline CDR1 reads SGDLS; CDR2 reads YYNGEE. The CDR3 is 15 residues long. V lost 4 bases and J lost 4; bases outside the gene matches: 10. CDR3 sequence reads: CASSRAQGRGETQYF. For the CDR3, the DNA is TGTGCCAGCAGCCGCGCACAGGGGAGAGGAGAGACCCAGTACTTC.

The V call is TRBV2, the J call TRBJ1-2, with 10 bases that match TRBD1. The germline gives CDR1 SNHLY, CDR2 FYNNEI. The CDR3 has 14 residues. Trimming removed 4 bases from V and 3 bases from J; junction bases left unmatched: 2. The CDR3 region is CASSGDRGDYGYTF. The CDR3 coding sequence is TGTGCCAGCAGTGGGGACAGGGGAGACTATGGCTACACCTTC.

The chain uses TRBV19 and TRBJ1-5; no clear D gene. The V end was cut by 6 bases, the J end by 3 bases, with 9 bases between. Looked up from germline, CDR1 is LNHDA and CDR2 is SQIVND (reference sequence). The CDR3 runs to 13 residues. CDR3 region: CASSGSVNQPQHF. The CDR3 DNA follows: TGTGCCAGTAGCGGGTCGGTCAATCAGCCCCAGCATTTT.

The chain has TRBV5-8 and TRBJ1-1; D is perhaps TRBD1 (6 bases). The germline CDR1 and CDR2 sequences are SGHTS and YDEGEE. CDR3 length equals 13 residues. Trimming removed 3 bases at V and 3 bases at J, with 9 bases between. Here the CDR3 DNA reads TGTGCCAGCAGCTCCGGACAGCACACTGAAGCTTTCTTT. Protein: CASSSGQHTEAFF.

The gene calls are TRBV4-1 and TRBJ1-5; D remains ambiguous. With 3 bases removed from V and 5 bases from J, the gap between germline ends came to 8 bases. Germline CDR1 reads MGHRA; CDR2 reads YSYEKL. There are 13 residues in the CDR3. The CDR3 reads CASSQATHQPQHF. For the CDR3, the DNA is TGCGCCAGCAGCCAGGCCACCCATCAGCCCCAGCATTTT.

The CDR3 coding sequence is TGTGCCAGCAGCGTAGCTAGCGGGAGGGCACTCGGCACAGATACGCAGTATTTT. Translating gives CASSVASGRALGTDTQYF. This chain joins TRBV9 and TRBJ2-3; 12 bases are shared with TRBD2. The V segment lost 0 bases and the J segment 1 base; nucleotides outside the gene matches: 6. The CDR3 covers 18 residues. Germline V gene sequence: CDR1 SGDLS, CDR2 YYNGEE.

J is TRBJ1-4 and V is TRBV2; D might be TRBD1 (5 bases). CDR1 is SNHLY and CDR2 is FYNNEI in the germline V gene. The V and J ends lost 4 bases and 7 bases respectively, with 10 bases between them. The CDR3 has 13 residues. The CDR3 coding sequence is TGTGCCAGCAGTGGGCGAACAGGTGAAAAACTGTTTTTT. Protein: CASSGRTGEKLFF.